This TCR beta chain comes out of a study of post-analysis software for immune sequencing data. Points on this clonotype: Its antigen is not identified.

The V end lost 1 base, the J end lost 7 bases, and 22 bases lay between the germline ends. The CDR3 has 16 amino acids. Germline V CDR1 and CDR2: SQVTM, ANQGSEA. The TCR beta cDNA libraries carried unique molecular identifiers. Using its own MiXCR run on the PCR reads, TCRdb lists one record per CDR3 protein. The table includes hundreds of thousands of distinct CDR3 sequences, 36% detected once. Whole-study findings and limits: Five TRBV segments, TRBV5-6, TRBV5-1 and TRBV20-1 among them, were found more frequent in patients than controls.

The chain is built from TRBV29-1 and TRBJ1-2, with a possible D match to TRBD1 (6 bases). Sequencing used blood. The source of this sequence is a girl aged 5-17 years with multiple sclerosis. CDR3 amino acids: CSVEVWVTGTAFGYTF. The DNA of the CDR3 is TGCAGCGTTGAAGTGTGGGTCACAGGGACGGCGTTTGGCTACACCTTC. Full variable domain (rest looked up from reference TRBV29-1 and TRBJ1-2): SAVISQKPSRDICQRGTSLTIQCQVDSQVTMMFWYRQQPGQSLTLIATANQGSEATYESGFVIDKFPISRPNLTFSTLTVSNMSPEDSSIYLCSVEVWVTGTAFGYTFGSGTRLTVV.